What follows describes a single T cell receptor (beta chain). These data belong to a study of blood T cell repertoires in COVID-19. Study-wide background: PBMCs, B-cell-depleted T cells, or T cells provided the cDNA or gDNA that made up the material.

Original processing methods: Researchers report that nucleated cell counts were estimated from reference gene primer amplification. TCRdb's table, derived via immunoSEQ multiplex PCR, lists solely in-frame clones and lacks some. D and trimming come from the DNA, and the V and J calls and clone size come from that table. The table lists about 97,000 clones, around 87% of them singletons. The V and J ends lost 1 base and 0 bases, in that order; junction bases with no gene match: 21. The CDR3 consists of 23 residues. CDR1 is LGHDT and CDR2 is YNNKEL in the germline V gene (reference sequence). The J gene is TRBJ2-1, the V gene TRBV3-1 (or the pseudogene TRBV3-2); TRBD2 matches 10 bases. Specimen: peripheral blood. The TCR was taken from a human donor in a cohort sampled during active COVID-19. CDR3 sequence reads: CASSQGVRKLAGSARSSYNEQFF. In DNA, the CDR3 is TGTGCCAGCAGCCAAGGCGTCCGGAAACTAGCGGGATCGGCACGGAGCTCCTACAATGAGCAGTTCTTC.